The 8 T cell receptor beta chains in this list originate from one sample, sequenced in a study of T cell responses to AZD1222 COVID-19 vaccine. The table came from immunoSEQ multiplex PCR; TCRdb's copy has only in-frame clones and leaves some out. The sample records about 120,000 clones, 87% being singletons. Sample: peripheral blood, taken 28 days after the second AZD1222 dose. These receptor sequences come from an adult who received the AZD1222 COVID-19 vaccine.

This chain uses TRBV6-5 with TRBJ1-5; TRBD1 matches 7 bases. Germline CDR1 and CDR2: MNHEY and SVGAGI. CDR3 size: 14 residues. V trimming: 2 bases; J trimming: 4 bases; junction bases outside the gene matches: 2. As DNA, the CDR3 is TGTGCCAGCAGTTACCCGGGACAGAATCAGCCCCAGCATTTT. This translates into CASSYPGQNQPQHF.

The CDR3 loop reads CASSGQGRSRTGELFF. DNA for the CDR3: TGTGCCAGCAGTGGACAGGGGCGGTCCAGGACCGGGGAGCTGTTTTTT. The chain carries TRBV6-1 and TRBJ2-2; 8 nucleotides agree with TRBD1. Germline values: CDR1 MNHNS, CDR2 SASEGT. CDR3 length equals 16 residues. The junction had 9 bases not matched to a gene; V was cut back by 4 bases and J by 5 bases.

V is TRBV3-1 (or the pseudogene TRBV3-2) and J is TRBJ1-1; the D gene is possibly TRBD1 (6 bases). Trimming cost V 8 bases and J 6 bases, with 16 bases left between them. This CDR3 has 13 residues. CDR1 LGHDT and CDR2 YNNKEL come from the germline V gene (reference sequence). Written as DNA, the CDR3 is TGTGCCAGCGGACTTCAGGGGTACCCTGAAGCTTTCTTT. Residues: CASGLQGYPEAFF.

This chain connects TRBV6-1 to TRBJ1-2; perhaps TRBD1 as D (5 bases). Germline values: CDR1 MNHNS, CDR2 SASEGT. The CDR3 is 15 amino acids. With 0 bases removed from V and 5 bases from J, the gap between germline ends came to 13 bases. The CDR3 DNA reads TGTGCCAGCAGTGAAGCGGTGGGGGAATGGTATGGCTACACCTTC. Its protein is CASSEAVGEWYGYTF.

The rearrangement uses TRBV7-9 and TRBJ1-2; D gene uncertain. This CDR3 has 14 residues. Germline CDR1 is SEHNR and CDR2 is FQNEAQ (reference sequence). The V end lost 1 base, the J end lost 4 bases, and 10 bases lay between the germline ends. The CDR3 protein is CASSLDPVVYGYTF. The CDR3 DNA reads as TGTGCCAGCAGCTTAGATCCGGTTGTCTATGGCTACACCTTC.

The CDR3 loop is CASSTRGDGVPNTGELFF. The DNA for the CDR3 is TGTGCCAGCAGTACCCGAGGGGACGGCGTCCCGAACACCGGGGAGCTGTTTTTT. V is TRBV28 and J is TRBJ2-2; TRBD1 or TRBD2 may be the D gene (5 bases each). Germline CDR1 and CDR2: MDHEN and SYDVKM. Trimming stripped 5 bases from V and 0 bases from J, with 19 bases between. This CDR3 has 18 amino acids.

V usage is TRBV10-3 and J usage is TRBJ1-3, with unresolved D. The CDR3 length is 13 residues. V gave up 4 bases and J gave up 4 bases, with 8 bases separating them. Germline assignment: CDR1 ENHRY and CDR2 SYGVKD. CDR3 loop: CAISVLMGNTIYF. The CDR3 DNA reads TGTGCCATCAGTGTGCTGATGGGAAACACCATATATTTT.

V usage is TRBV5-1 and J usage is TRBJ2-3; 9 bases are shared with TRBD2. The CDR3 sequence is 16 residues long. Germline CDR1 is SGHRS and CDR2 is YFSETQ. V lost 0 bases to trimming and J lost 0 bases; unmatched junction nucleotides: 2. The DNA of the CDR3 is TGCGCCAGCAGCTTGGATGCGGGGGGGAGCACAGATACGCAGTATTTT. It translates to CASSLDAGGSTDTQYF.